This TCR beta chain comes out of a study of blood T cell repertoires in COVID-19. As for the study in general: Sample material is recorded as cDNA or gDNA derived from T cells, B-cell-depleted T cells, or PBMCs.

This CDR3 is 13 amino acids long. Germline-derived CDR1 and CDR2 are SGHNT and YYREEE (reference sequence). V lost 2 bases, J lost 7 bases, and 3 bases stayed unmatched. Using immunoSEQ multiplex PCR, the repertoire was profiled, and TCRdb retains in-frame clones only, with some absent. The sample has under 200,000 clones, around four fifths seen once; the top ten hold about 14%. Followed longitudinally, the Seattle patients had been enrolled during active infection. This clonotype originated in a woman between 65 and 79 years old with COVID-19, enrolled during active disease. The V call is TRBV5-4, the J call TRBJ2-1; TRBD2 agrees at 7 bases. Sequenced: peripheral blood. CDR3 loop: CASSFGLGNEQFF. CDR3 bases: TGTGCCAGCAGCTTCGGACTAGGTAATGAGCAGTTCTTC.